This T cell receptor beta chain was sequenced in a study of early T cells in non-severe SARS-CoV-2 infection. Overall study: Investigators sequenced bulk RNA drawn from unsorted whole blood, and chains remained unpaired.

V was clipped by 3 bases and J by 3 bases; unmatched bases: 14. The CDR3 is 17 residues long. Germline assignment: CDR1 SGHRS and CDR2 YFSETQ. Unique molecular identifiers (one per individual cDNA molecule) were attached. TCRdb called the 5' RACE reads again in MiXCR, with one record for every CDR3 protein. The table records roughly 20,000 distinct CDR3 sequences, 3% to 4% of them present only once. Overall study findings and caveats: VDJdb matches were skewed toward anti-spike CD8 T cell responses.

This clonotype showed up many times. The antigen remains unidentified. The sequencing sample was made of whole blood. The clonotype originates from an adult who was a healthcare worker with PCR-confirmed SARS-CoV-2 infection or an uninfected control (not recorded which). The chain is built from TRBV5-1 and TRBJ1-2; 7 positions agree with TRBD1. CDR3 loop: CASSSVGGGWNDYGYTF. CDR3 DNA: TGCGCCAGCAGCTCTGTCGGAGGGGGCTGGAATGACTATGGCTACACCTTC. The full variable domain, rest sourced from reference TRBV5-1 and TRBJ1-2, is KAGVTQTPRYLIKTRGQQVTLSCSPISGHRSVSWYQQTPGQGLQFLFEYFSETQRNKGNFPGRFSGRQFSNSRSEMNVSTLELGDSALYLCASSSVGGGWNDYGYTFGSGTRLTVV.